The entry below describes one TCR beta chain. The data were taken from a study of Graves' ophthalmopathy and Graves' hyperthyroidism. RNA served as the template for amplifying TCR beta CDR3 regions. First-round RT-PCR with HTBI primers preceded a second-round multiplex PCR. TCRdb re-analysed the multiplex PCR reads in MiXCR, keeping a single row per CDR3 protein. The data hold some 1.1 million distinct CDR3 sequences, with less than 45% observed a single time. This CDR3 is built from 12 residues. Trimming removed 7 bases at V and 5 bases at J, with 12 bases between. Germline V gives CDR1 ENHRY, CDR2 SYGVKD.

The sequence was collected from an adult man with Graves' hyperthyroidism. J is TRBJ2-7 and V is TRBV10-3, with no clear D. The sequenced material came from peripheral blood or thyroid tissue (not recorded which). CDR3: CAINARMNEQYF. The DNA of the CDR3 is TGTGCCATCAACGCAAGGATGAACGAGCAGTACTTC.